This passage covers 20 T cell receptor beta chains from one sample sequenced in a study of T cell responses to AZD1222 COVID-19 vaccine. Measured with immunoSEQ multiplex PCR; TCRdb has only the in-frame clones, and not every one. The sample has 140,000 to 150,000 clones; around 84% are singletons. Sequenced material: peripheral blood, taken 28 days after the second AZD1222 dose. Receptors were obtained from an adult who received the AZD1222 COVID-19 vaccine.

The chain uses TRBV7-2 and TRBJ2-3; 9 bases fit TRBD1. The CDR3 contains 13 residues. The trim removed 6 bases at V and 3 bases at J, leaving 1 base unmatched. Per the germline V gene, CDR1 is SGHTA and CDR2 is FQGNSA. The CDR3 region has the DNA TGTGCCAGCAGGGGACAGGGAACAGATACGCAGTATTTT. Translated, it gives CASRGQGTDTQYF.

The chain is built from TRBV5-1 and TRBJ2-3; 7 bases are a match to TRBD2. The ends lost 1 base at V and 3 bases at J; junction bases unmatched: 2. This CDR3 is 14 amino acids long. The germline V gene encodes CDR1 SGHRS and CDR2 YFSETQ. CDR3 DNA sequence: TGCGCCAGCAGCTTGTGGGGGGGTACAGATACGCAGTATTTT. Encoded protein: CASSLWGGTDTQYF. The full variable domain, completed using reference TRBV5-1 and TRBJ2-3, is KAGVTQTPRYLIKTRGQQVTLSCSPISGHRSVSWYQQTPGQGLQFLFEYFSETQRNKGNFPGRFSGRQFSNSRSEMNVSTLELGDSALYLCASSLWGGTDTQYFGPGTRLTVL.

The count of this clone is one. V gene TRBV2 combines with J gene TRBJ2-3; weak D call: TRBD2 (6 bases). Trimming left V 7 bases short and J 3 bases short, with 17 bases between. The CDR3 contains 15 residues. CDR1 is SNHLY and CDR2 is FYNNEI in the germline V gene. The CDR3, as DNA: TGTGCCAGCAAGGGTGGCTGGGGGGAGACAGATACGCAGTATTTT. Encoded protein: CASKGGWGETDTQYF.

This clone was observed a single time. This chain uses TRBV20-1 with TRBJ2-4, with no clear D. Per the germline V gene, CDR1 is DFQATT and CDR2 is SNEGSKA (reference sequence). CDR3 size: 11 residues. CDR3 nucleotide sequence: TGCATCCGTCACATAAGGCACATTCAGTACTTC. Its translation is CIRHIRHIQYF.

This clone showed up just a few times. The CDR3 sequence: CASSSTVRGRPTRDTQYF. The CDR3 nucleotides read TGTGCCAGCAGCTCCACCGTCAGGGGGCGCCCCACAAGAGATACGCAGTATTTT. The chain has TRBV11-2 and TRBJ2-3; 8 bases agree with TRBD1. The CDR3 covers 18 residues. CDR1 is SGHAT, CDR2 FQNNGV, per germline. V lost 4 bases and J lost 5; bases outside the gene matches: 17.

This clone was detected once. The V call is TRBV10-1, the J call TRBJ1-6; D is perhaps TRBD1 (5 bases). Germline-derived CDR1 and CDR2 are WNHNN and SYGVQD (reference sequence). The CDR3 runs 13 residues. V lost 4 bases and J 13 bases, leaving 14 bases between the germline ends. The DNA for the CDR3 is TGCGCCAGCAGTGTAACAGGAGGCTCCCCCCTCCACTTT. Translation: CASSVTGGSPLHF.

The chain uses TRBV5-4 and TRBJ1-1; possibly TRBD1 for D (6 bases). Germline lookup yields CDR1 SGHNT and CDR2 YYREEE (reference sequence). This CDR3 contains 15 residues. Trimming pared 1 base from V and 4 bases from J, leaving 14 bases between. The CDR3 sequence: CASSLWGGAPTEAFF. Here the CDR3 DNA reads TGTGCCAGCAGCTTGTGGGGGGGGGCGCCCACTGAAGCTTTCTTT. Full variable domain (rest looked up from reference TRBV5-4 and TRBJ1-1): ETGVTQSPTHLIKTRGQQVTLRCSSQSGHNTVSWYQQALGQGPQFIFQYYREEENGRGNFPPRFSGLQFPNYSSELNVNALELDDSALYLCASSLWGGAPTEAFFGQGTRLTVV.

This clone was detected only a few times. The chain carries TRBV18 and TRBJ1-1, with unresolved D. Trimming took off 3 bases at V and 3 bases at J, with 2 bases between the two ends. Germline loops: CDR1 KGHSH, CDR2 LQKENI. CDR3 length equals 11 residues. As DNA, the CDR3 is TGTGCCAGCTCACCGGACACTGAAGCTTTCTTT. This translates into CASSPDTEAFF. The variable domain in full, with the rest retrieved from reference TRBV18 and TRBJ1-1, is NAGVMQNPRHLVRRRGQEARLRCSPMKGHSHVYWYRQLPEEGLKFMVYLQKENIIDESGMPKERFSAEFPKEGPSILRIQQVVRGDSAAYFCASSPDTEAFFGQGTRLTVV.

The J gene is TRBJ1-2, the V gene TRBV4-1, with no clear D. Trimming cost V 1 base and J 3 bases, with 3 bases left between them. The germline gives CDR1 MGHRA, CDR2 YSYEKL. There are 12 residues in the CDR3. The CDR3 protein is CASSQGHYGYTF. CDR3 nucleotides: TGCGCCAGCAGCCAAGGACACTATGGCTACACCTTC.

The rearrangement uses TRBV2 and TRBJ1-6; TRBD1 agrees at 7 bases. Germline CDR1 SNHLY, CDR2 FYNNEI. The CDR3 has 19 amino acids. J lost 0 bases, V lost 1 base, and 9 bases had no gene match. For the CDR3, the DNA is TGTGCCAGCAGTGAAGACAGACAGGGTCCAAGCTCCTATAATTCACCCCTCCACTTT. Translating gives CASSEDRQGPSSYNSPLHF.

The chain uses TRBV9 and TRBJ2-5, with D hard to call. Germline values: CDR1 SGDLS, CDR2 YYNGEE. The CDR3 contains 13 residues. The V end was cut by 4 bases, the J end by 4 bases, with 11 bases between. The CDR3 sequence is CASSLWGPETQYF. In DNA form, the CDR3 reads TGTGCCAGCAGCCTCTGGGGTCCAGAGACCCAGTACTTC.

The CDR3 DNA follows: TGTGCCAGCAGCCAAGGGGGCTGGAACACTGAAGCTTTCTTT. Its translation: CASSQGGWNTEAFF. V is TRBV3-1 (or the pseudogene TRBV3-2) and J is TRBJ1-1, with a weak D call TRBD1 (5 bases). The V gene's germline CDR1 is LGHDT and CDR2 YNNKEL (reference sequence). The CDR3 is 14 residues long. Trimming left V 1 base short and J 1 base short, with 7 bases between.

The rearrangement links TRBV19 to TRBJ1-1; 7 positions match TRBD1. CDR1 is LNHDA, CDR2 SQIVND, per germline (reference sequence). V lost 5 bases, J lost 0 bases, and 9 bases stayed unmatched. CDR3 length: 16 amino acids. The CDR3 DNA reads TGTGCCAGTAGTCCACAGGGGTGGGAGATGAACACTGAAGCTTTCTTT. Translating it yields CASSPQGWEMNTEAFF.

V is TRBV11-3 and J is TRBJ2-1, with 7 nucleotides matching TRBD2. CDR1 is SGHNT and CDR2 is YENEEA in the germline V gene. The CDR3 loop spans 16 amino acids. V was clipped by 3 bases and J by 0 bases; unmatched bases: 5. CDR3 region: CASSLEAGSSYNEQFF. The CDR3 DNA reads TGTGCCAGCAGCTTGGAAGCGGGGAGCTCCTACAATGAGCAGTTCTTC.

Here the CDR3 reads CASSNSGSGSYEQYF. The CDR3 region has the DNA TGTGCCAGTAGTAATAGCGGGAGTGGGTCCTACGAGCAGTACTTC. The chain employs TRBV19 and TRBJ2-7; 9 bases are shared with TRBD2. The CDR3 covers 15 residues. V shed 4 bases and J 1 base; nucleotides not matched to a gene: 5. Germline V lookup: CDR1 LNHDA, CDR2 SQIVND (reference sequence).

The chain combines TRBV10-3 with TRBJ2-1; D is possibly TRBD1 (6 bases). The CDR3 consists of 17 residues. Germline loops: CDR1 ENHRY, CDR2 SYGVKD. Trimming left V 6 bases short and J 0 bases short, with 18 bases between. In DNA, the CDR3 is TGTGCCATCAGCCCGGGACCCCAAGGGGGCTCCTACAATGAGCAGTTCTTC. Its protein is CAISPGPQGGSYNEQFF.

The chain combines TRBV11-2 with TRBJ1-4, with D perhaps matching TRBD1 (6 bases). The CDR3 has 14 amino acids. V was cut by 6 bases and J by 8 bases, with 16 bases left in between. Germline V gene data show CDR1 as SGHAT and CDR2 as FQNNGV. The CDR3 DNA sequence: TGTGCCAGCAGTCAACAGGGATCTGGCGAAAAACTGTTTTTT. Protein: CASSQQGSGEKLFF.

V is TRBV10-1 and J is TRBJ2-1, with 9 bases lining up with TRBD1. The CDR3 runs to 16 residues. The junction had 14 bases not matched to a gene; V was cut back by 8 bases and J by 6 bases. Germline V gives CDR1 WNHNN, CDR2 SYGVQD (reference sequence). The CDR3 is CASARGTGGPSNEQFF. CDR3 nucleotides: TGCGCCAGCGCCCGAGGCACAGGGGGCCCCTCCAATGAGCAGTTCTTC.

CDR3 DNA: TGTGCCAGCAGCCAATTCCAGGGTTCCGGTGAAAAACTGTTTTTT. This codes for CASSQFQGSGEKLFF. V and J are TRBV3-1 (or the pseudogene TRBV3-2) and TRBJ1-4; the D gene is possibly TRBD1 (5 bases). V lost 2 bases and J lost 7, with 14 bases in between. Germline lookup yields CDR1 LGHDT and CDR2 YNNKEL (reference sequence). The CDR3 loop spans 15 amino acids.

The chain uses TRBV5-6 and TRBJ2-5; no firm D call. V was pared by 0 bases and J by 5 bases, with 14 bases between. Germline CDR1 is SGHDT and CDR2 is YYEEEE. CDR3 length: 15 residues. The CDR3 region has the DNA TGTGCCAGCAGCTTGGTGTGGTCTGCTGGGGAGACCCAGTACTTC. Residues: CASSLVWSAGETQYF. The whole variable domain, filled in from reference TRBV5-6 and TRBJ2-5, reads DAGVTQSPTHLIKTRGQQVTLRCSPKSGHDTVSWYQQALGQGPQFIFQYYEEEERQRGNFPDRFSGHQFPNYSSELNVNALLLGDSALYLCASSLVWSAGETQYFGPGTRLLVL.